This T cell receptor beta chain was retrieved from a study of radiotherapy plus CTLA-4 blockade in lung cancer. Study overall: Objective responses were observed in about a sixth of patients, and disease control was achieved by 31%. The study's findings and limits: Radiotherapy with ipilimumab was followed by blood expansion of tumor-derived clones.

The CDR3 sequence is 15 residues long. The germline gives CDR1 MNHEY, CDR2 SVGAGI. V shed 2 bases and J shed 1 base, with 11 bases lying between them. About this clone: Its target is unknown.

Measured with immunoSEQ multiplex PCR; TCRdb has only the in-frame clones, and not every one. The sample holds fewer than 90,000 clones, around 83% seen once. The chain combines TRBV6-5 with TRBJ1-1; a weak D match, TRBD1 (6 bases). The sequence was collected from a human donor with non-small cell lung cancer who had stable disease on radiotherapy plus ipilimumab. This material consisted of peripheral blood, taken from a patient treated with radiotherapy plus ipilimumab. CDR3 in DNA: TGTGCCAGCAGTTACGGCAGGGGTGGGAACACTGAAGCTTTCTTT. As protein: CASSYGRGGNTEAFF.